Following are 5 T cell receptor beta chains from one sample sequenced in a study of post-analysis software for immune sequencing data. Overall study findings and caveats: Patients used about 5 TRBV segments, including TRBV5-6, TRBV5-1 and TRBV20-1, more often than controls.

Included in the TCR beta cDNA libraries were unique molecular identifiers. From the PCR reads, TCRdb called clonotypes with MiXCR, one entry per CDR3 protein. This sample has hundreds of thousands of distinct CDR3 sequences; approximately 30% occur once, and the top ten carry under 0.7%. For these TCRs, the target antigens are not known. Sequencing was performed on blood. The receptors were gathered from a girl aged 10-17 years with multiple sclerosis.

This sequence joins TRBV5-1 and TRBJ2-1; 9 positions match TRBD2. From germline, CDR1 is SGHRS and CDR2 YFSETQ. The CDR3 runs 16 residues. V lost 0 bases, J lost 7 bases, and 8 bases stayed unmatched. In DNA, the CDR3 is TGCGCCAGCAGCTTGGCAGGACTAGCGAGAATAAATGAGCAGTTCTTC. Encoded protein: CASSLAGLARINEQFF.

In DNA form, the CDR3 reads TGTGCCACCAGCAGAGATCTACATACGCAGTATTTT. Its translation: CATSRDLHTQYF. The chain has TRBV15 and TRBJ2-3; D is ambiguous. V was shortened by 0 bases and J by 7 bases, with 5 bases between the two germline ends. Per germline, CDR1 LNHNV and CDR2 YYDKDF (reference sequence). The CDR3 runs 12 residues.

This clonotype was seen more than once but under ten times. The chain carries TRBV6-5 and TRBJ1-5; no clear D gene. From germline, CDR1 is MNHEY and CDR2 SVGAGI. V was trimmed by 4 bases and J by 5 bases, leaving 9 bases between them. This CDR3 has 13 amino acids. CDR3 loop: CASSLNGYQPQHF. The DNA of the CDR3 is TGTGCCAGCAGTTTAAACGGATATCAGCCCCAGCATTTT.

This clonotype appeared a few times. V and J are TRBV20-1 and TRBJ1-1, with D possibly TRBD1 on 5 matching bases. This CDR3 spans 12 amino acids. Germline-derived CDR1 and CDR2 are DFQATT and SNEGSKA (reference sequence). V shed 1 base and J shed 2 bases, with 5 bases lying between them. Here the CDR3 reads CSARGTNTEAFF. The CDR3 coding sequence is TGCAGTGCTAGAGGGACAAACACTGAAGCTTTCTTT.

This sequence joins TRBV9 and TRBJ2-3; no clear D. The CDR3 covers 13 residues. Germline V lookup: CDR1 SGDLS, CDR2 YYNGEE. Trimming took 0 bases from V and 4 from J, leaving 6 bases between them. The CDR3 DNA sequence: TGTGCCAGCAGCGTAGGTAGGCCAGATACGCAGTATTTT. It codes for CASSVGRPDTQYF.